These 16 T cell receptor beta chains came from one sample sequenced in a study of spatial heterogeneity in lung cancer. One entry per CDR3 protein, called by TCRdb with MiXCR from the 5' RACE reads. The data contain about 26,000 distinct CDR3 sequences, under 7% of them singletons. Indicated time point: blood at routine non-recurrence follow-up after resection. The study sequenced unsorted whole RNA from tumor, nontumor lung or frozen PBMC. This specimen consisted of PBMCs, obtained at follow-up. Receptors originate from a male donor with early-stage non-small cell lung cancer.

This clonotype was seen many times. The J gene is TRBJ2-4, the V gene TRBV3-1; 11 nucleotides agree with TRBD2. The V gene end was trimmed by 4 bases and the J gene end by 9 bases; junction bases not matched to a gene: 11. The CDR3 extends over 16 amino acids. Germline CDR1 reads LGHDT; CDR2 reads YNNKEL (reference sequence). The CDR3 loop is CASSLPGTSGVGIQYF. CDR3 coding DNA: TGTGCCAGCAGCCTACCCGGGACTAGCGGAGTTGGCATTCAGTACTTC.

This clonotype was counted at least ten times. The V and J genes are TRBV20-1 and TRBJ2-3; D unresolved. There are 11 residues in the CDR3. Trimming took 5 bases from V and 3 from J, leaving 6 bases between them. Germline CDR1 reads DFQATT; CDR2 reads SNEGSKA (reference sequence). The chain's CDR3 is CSAGLTDTQYF. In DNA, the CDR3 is TGCAGTGCTGGCCTGACAGATACGCAGTATTTT.

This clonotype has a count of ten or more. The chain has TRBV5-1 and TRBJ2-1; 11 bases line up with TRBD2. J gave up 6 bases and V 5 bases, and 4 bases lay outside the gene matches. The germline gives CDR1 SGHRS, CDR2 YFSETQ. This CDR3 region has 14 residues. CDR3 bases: TGCGCCAGCAGGACTAGCGGGGCTCTCAATGAGCAGTTCTTC. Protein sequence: CASRTSGALNEQFF.

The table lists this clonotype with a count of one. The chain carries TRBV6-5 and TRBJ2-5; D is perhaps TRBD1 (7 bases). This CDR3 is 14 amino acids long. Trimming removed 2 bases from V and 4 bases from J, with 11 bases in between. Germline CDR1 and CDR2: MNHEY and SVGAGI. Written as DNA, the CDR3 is TGTGCCAGCAGTTACCCAGGGGGGTCAGAGACCCAGTACTTC. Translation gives CASSYPGGSETQYF.

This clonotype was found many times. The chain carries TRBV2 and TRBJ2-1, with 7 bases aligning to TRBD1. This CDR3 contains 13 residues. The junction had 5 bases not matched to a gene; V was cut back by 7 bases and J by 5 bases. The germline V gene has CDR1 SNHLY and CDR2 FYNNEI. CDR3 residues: CASTRDSNNEQFF. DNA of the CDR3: TGTGCCAGCACCCGGGACAGCAACAATGAGCAGTTCTTC.

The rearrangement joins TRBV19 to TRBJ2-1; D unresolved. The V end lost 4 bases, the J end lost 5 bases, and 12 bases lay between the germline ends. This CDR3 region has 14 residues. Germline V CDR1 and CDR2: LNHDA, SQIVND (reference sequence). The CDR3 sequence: CASSSSDRNNEQFF. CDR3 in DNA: TGTGCCAGTAGTAGCAGCGACCGAAACAATGAGCAGTTCTTC.

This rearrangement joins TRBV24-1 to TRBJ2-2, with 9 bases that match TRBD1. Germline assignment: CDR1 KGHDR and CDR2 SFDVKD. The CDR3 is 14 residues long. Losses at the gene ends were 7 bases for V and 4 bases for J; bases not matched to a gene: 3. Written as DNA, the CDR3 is TGTGCCACCAGAGAGACAGGGGGCACCGGGGAGCTGTTTTTT. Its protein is CATRETGGTGELFF.

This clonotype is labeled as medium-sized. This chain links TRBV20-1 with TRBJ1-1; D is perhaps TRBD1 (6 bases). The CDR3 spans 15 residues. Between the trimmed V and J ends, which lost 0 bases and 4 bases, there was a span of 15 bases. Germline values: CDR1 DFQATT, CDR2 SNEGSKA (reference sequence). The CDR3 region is CSARDFATGGTEAFF. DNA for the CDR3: TGCAGTGCTAGAGATTTCGCGACAGGCGGCACTGAAGCTTTCTTT.

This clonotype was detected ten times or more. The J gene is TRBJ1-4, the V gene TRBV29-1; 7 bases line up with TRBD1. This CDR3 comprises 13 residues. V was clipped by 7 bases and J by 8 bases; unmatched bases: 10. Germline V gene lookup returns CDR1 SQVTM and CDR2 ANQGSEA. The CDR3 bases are TGCAGCGCCCTAACAGGGGCCGACGAAAAACTGTTTTTT. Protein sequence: CSALTGADEKLFF.

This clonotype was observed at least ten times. Written as DNA, the CDR3 is TGTGCCACCAGCAGAGATAACAGCTACAATGAGCAGTTCTTC. Amino acid sequence: CATSRDNSYNEQFF. V is TRBV15 and J is TRBJ2-1, with D hard to call. The CDR3 is 14 amino acids. Trimming removed 0 bases at V and 3 bases at J, with 6 bases between. Germline CDR1 and CDR2: LNHNV and YYDKDF (reference sequence).

Here the CDR3 DNA reads TGTGCCAGCAGCGCCCAGGGGGACCTAGCCCAAAAACTGTTTTTT. As protein: CASSAQGDLAQKLFF. V gene TRBV7-2 combines with J gene TRBJ1-4, with TRBD1 matching over 7 bases. The V and J ends lost 5 bases and 9 bases, in that order; junction bases with no gene match: 12. The CDR3 totals 15 residues. Germline CDR1 SGHTA, CDR2 FQGNSA.

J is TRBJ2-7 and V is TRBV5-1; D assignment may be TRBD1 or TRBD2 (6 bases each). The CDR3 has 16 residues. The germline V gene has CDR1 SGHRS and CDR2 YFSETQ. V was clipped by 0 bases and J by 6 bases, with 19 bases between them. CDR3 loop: CASSLDSFGGLAEQYF. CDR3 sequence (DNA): TGCGCCAGCAGCTTGGATTCGTTTGGGGGGCTGGCCGAGCAGTACTTC.

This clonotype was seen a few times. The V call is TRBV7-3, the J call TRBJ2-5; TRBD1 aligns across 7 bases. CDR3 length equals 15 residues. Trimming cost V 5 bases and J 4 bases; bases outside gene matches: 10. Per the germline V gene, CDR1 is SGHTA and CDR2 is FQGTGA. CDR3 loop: CASSANRGLTETQYF. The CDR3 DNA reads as TGTGCCAGCAGCGCCAACAGGGGTTTGACAGAGACCCAGTACTTC.

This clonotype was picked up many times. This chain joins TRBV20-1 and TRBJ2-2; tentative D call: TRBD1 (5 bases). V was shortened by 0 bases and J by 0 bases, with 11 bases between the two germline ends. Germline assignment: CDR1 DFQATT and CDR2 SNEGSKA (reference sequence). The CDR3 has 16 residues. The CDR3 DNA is TGCAGTGCTAGAGATGGGGCGACAGCGAACACCGGGGAGCTGTTTTTT. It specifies CSARDGATANTGELFF.

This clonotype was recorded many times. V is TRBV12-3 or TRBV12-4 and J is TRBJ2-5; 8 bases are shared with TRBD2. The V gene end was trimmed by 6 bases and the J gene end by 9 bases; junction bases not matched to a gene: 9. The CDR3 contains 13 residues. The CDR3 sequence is CASSLLAVAAQYF. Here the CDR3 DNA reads TGTGCCAGCAGCTTACTAGCGGTCGCGGCCCAGTACTTC.

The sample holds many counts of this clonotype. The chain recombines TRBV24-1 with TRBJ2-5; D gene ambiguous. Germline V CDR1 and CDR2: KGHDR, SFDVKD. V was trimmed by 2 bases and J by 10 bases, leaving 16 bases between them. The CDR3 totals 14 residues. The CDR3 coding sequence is TGTGCCACCAGTGATTCTGGACCCATTCGTGACCAGTACTTC. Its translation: CATSDSGPIRDQYF.